This T cell receptor beta chain derives from a study of identical twins (dated by TCRdb to about 2016). Background on the whole study: To test whether fetal clonotypes persist, the study used deep sequencing on TCR alpha and beta repertoires from monozygotic twins, unrelated adults of various ages, and cord blood. Replicate twin experiments were performed at different times using different library preparation protocols to rule out contamination. What the work shows at the level of the full study, not this receptor alone: A weaker excess of twin sharing was found in beta out-of-frame sequences because the signal-to-noise ratio was lowered by fewer shared sequences. Because the same donors could not be followed over many years, conclusions were based on cross-sectional statistical analysis. Zero-insertion analyses could be partly confounded by invariant T cells such as MAIT and iNKT, though diverse VJ usage argued against such confounding for most clonotypes. Fewer insertions were carried by abundant cord blood beta clonotypes, a similar but weaker trend appeared in young adult naive repertoires, and no such trend appeared in memory repertoires. Compared with coincidental sharing between unrelated individuals, an excess of low generation-probability sequences was observed among out-of-frame TCR alpha sequences shared between twins. Recombination models systematically underestimated out-of-frame TCR alpha sharing in monozygotic twins but agreed with sharing between unrelated individuals.

Library method: 5' RACE. Instrument on record: Illumina HiSeq 2000. A universal primer binding site was introduced by template switching, and a unique molecular identifier was present in the final cDNA, enabling accurate counting of TCR cDNA molecules. First-strand cDNA for TCR alpha and beta chains was synthesized from specific primers in the conserved constant-segment region. To control for contamination, every cDNA library carried two barcodes: a SMART-Mk sample barcode plus Illumina barcodes. TruSeq adapter sequences, together with Illumina sample barcodes, were added in two successive PCR steps. The Illumina HiSeq platform was used with custom primers to sequence TCR alpha and beta cDNA libraries. The original pipeline was this. MiGEC processed the raw reads to extract unique molecular identifiers, while MiXCR was used to determine the CDR3 positions. For each individual, recombination models were inferred using an EM algorithm with the repgenHMM and IGoR tools. The tcR package in R was used for shared clonotype analysis, with sharing normalized by the product of cloneset sizes. Out-of-frame nonproductive sequences were analyzed to study raw recombination free of thymic and clonal selection effects. TCRdb passed the public sequencing reads through fastp at Q25 and MiXCR, retaining productive beta sequences. Rows merge per CDR3 protein into single entries with the most common DNA and genes. TCRdb assigned the V and J calls; the authors' analysis was not used. A total of hundreds of thousands of distinct CDR3 sequences appear in this sample, roughly 6% of them only once. Of the sample, around 1.9% falls within the top ten clones.

In this sample, this clonotype turned up many times. Its antigen is unknown. Base qualities are not at hand, and no much larger clone is one base apart. All donors were healthy Caucasians. The researchers also sequenced three unrelated adults who were not twins: a male aged 18 to 29, a male aged 50 to 60, and a female aged 50 to 60. Miltenyi CD45RO+ enrichment and human naive T-cell isolation kits were used to isolate memory (CD45RO+) and naive T cells from PBMC. The cysteine opens and the phenylalanine closes a CDR3 of 11 amino acids. The read is trimmed to its CDR3 DNA, 33 bases read in frame from base 1. V lost 3 bases and J lost 9 bases; the stretch between them is 6 bases long. CDR1 and CDR2 (SGHTA, FQGNSA) derive from the germline V gene.

The sequenced material came from naive T cells sorted from blood. The sample's cell subset or site label, in plain terms: cells isolated with a human naive T-cell isolation kit. Here the chain combines TRBV7-2 and TRBJ2-1, with no D gene named confidently. The receptor's source is a man younger than 30 in good health. The CDR3 has the sequence CASSFTTEQFF. The nucleotide sequence reads as follows: TGTGCCAGCAGCTTCACGACTGAGCAGTTCTTC.